The text below deals with one T cell receptor beta chain. V lost 7 bases to trimming and J lost 5 bases; unmatched junction nucleotides: 12. The germline V gene encodes CDR1 LGHDT and CDR2 YNNKEL (reference sequence). This CDR3 has 15 amino acids. This sample is part of a study of blood T cell repertoires in COVID-19. Study details: Collection of acute and convalescent COVID-19 samples took place in the United States, Italy and Spain. T cells, B-cell-depleted T cells, or PBMCs provided the cDNA or gDNA that served as material.

Profiled with immunoSEQ multiplex PCR; TCRdb holds only in-frame clones, not every one. This table has around 400,000 clones, around 87% appearing once. Material: peripheral blood. The chain is built from TRBV3-1 (or the pseudogene TRBV3-2) and TRBJ1-1; 8 bases map to TRBD1. The receptor comes from a woman in her sixties with COVID-19, enrolled during active disease. The CDR3 nucleotides are TGTGCCAGCAAACAAGAAAACAGGGGGACTACTGAAGCTTTCTTT. Translation gives CASKQENRGTTEAFF.